This TCR beta chain was sequenced during a study of cytomegalovirus exposure and HLA in healthy donors. Use of 60 Vbeta and 13 Jbeta primers characterized the PCR. The assay was immunoSEQ multiplex PCR, and TCRdb's table has in-frame clones only and misses some. This sample carries some 150,000 clones, over 60% of them seen once, and the ten largest clones take around 3%. CDR1 and CDR2 (germline): SGHNT, YYREEE (reference sequence). V lost 2 bases, J lost 1 base, and 6 bases lay in between. The CDR3 sequence is 13 residues long. The rearrangement joins TRBV5-4 to TRBJ1-1; tentatively, D is TRBD1 (5 bases). This receptor was taken from a woman in her twenties or thirties in good health and CMV-seropositive. The sequenced sample was PBMCs. The CDR3 sequence is CASSFRGNTEAFF. Written as DNA, the CDR3 is TGTGCCAGCAGCTTTAGGGGGAACACTGAAGCTTTCTTT.